This passage covers 25 T cell receptor beta chains from one sample sequenced in a study of molecular identifiers for immune sequencing clone quantification. Each CDR3 protein gets one entry after TCRdb re-called the PCR reads with MiXCR. This sample yields just under 650,000 distinct CDR3 sequences, of which 20% are seen a single time; roughly 0.9% belongs to the top ten. Sample: naive CD8+ T cells from blood, with Jurkat cell RNA spiked in. Regarding subset: FACS-sorted CD8+CD4-CCR7+CD45RA+ naive T cells. The receptors originated from a human donor in good health. Some libraries in this study had Jurkat cell RNA spiked in.

This clonotype was recorded at least ten times. The rearrangement uses TRBV7-3 and TRBJ2-3, with 9 bases matching TRBD1. This CDR3 region has 16 residues. After removal of 3 bases from V and 0 bases from J, the junction contained 4 bases not matched to a gene. CDR1 and CDR2 (germline): SGHTA, FQGTGA. CDR3 coding DNA: TGTGCCAGCAGCTTGCAGACAGGGGGTAGCACAGATACGCAGTATTTT. Translated: CASSLQTGGSTDTQYF.

This clonotype came up many times. The rearrangement uses TRBV4-1 and TRBJ2-1; maybe TRBD1 (6 bases). The CDR3 extends over 13 amino acids. V dropped 0 bases and J dropped 13 bases, with 13 bases sitting between them. Per the germline V gene, CDR1 is MGHRA and CDR2 is YSYEKL. This CDR3 reads CASSQEYRVGQFF. For the CDR3, the DNA is TGCGCCAGCAGCCAAGAATACAGGGTAGGCCAGTTCTTC.

On this clonotype itself: Germline and junction disagree at one end, which may indicate a read error. The CDR3 DNA reads as TGTGCCTGGAGTGAATTCGACAGTCGCTCCTCAGTCTTC. This encodes CAWSEFDSRSSVF. V and J are TRBV30 and TRBJ1-2; D may be TRBD1 (5 bases). The germline CDR1 and CDR2 sequences are GTSNPN and SVGIG (reference sequence). The CDR3 runs to 13 residues.

At least ten counts were recorded for this clonotype. The chain employs TRBV3-1 and TRBJ2-7; D is ambiguous. Germline-derived CDR1 and CDR2 are LGHDT and YNNKEL (reference sequence). This CDR3 has 15 residues. With 0 bases removed from V and 3 bases from J, the gap between germline ends came to 12 bases. The CDR3 sequence is CASSQDRSAGYEQYF. The CDR3 region has the DNA TGTGCCAGCAGCCAAGACCGGAGTGCTGGCTACGAGCAGTACTTC.

Many counts were recorded for this clonotype. V usage is TRBV7-9 and J usage is TRBJ2-3; perhaps TRBD2 as D (6 bases). The germline V gene encodes CDR1 SEHNR and CDR2 FQNEAQ (reference sequence). Trimming left V 5 bases short and J 6 bases short, with 24 bases between. This CDR3 region has 17 residues. CDR3 amino acids: CASSLYGGIGFMDTQYF. CDR3 bases: TGTGCCAGCAGCCTCTATGGCGGGATTGGTTTTATGGATACGCAGTATTTT.

This clonotype occurred many times. This chain connects TRBV4-1 to TRBJ1-1; a possible D gene is TRBD1 (6 bases). CDR1 MGHRA and CDR2 YSYEKL come from the germline V gene. The CDR3 totals 12 residues. CDR3 amino acids: CASRQAGSEAFF. CDR3 DNA sequence: TGCGCTTCCAGACAGGCGGGTTCTGAAGCTTTCTTT.

A note on this clonotype: This could be a read error, since a much larger clone is one nucleotide away. This chain connects TRBV27 to TRBJ2-7; possibly TRBD2 for D (6 bases). Between the trimmed V and J ends, which lost 0 bases and 6 bases, there was a span of 9 bases. CDR3 length: 13 amino acids. The germline V gene encodes CDR1 MNHEY and CDR2 SMNVEV (reference sequence). CDR3 DNA: TGTGCCAGCAGTTTATCGCTCGGGGGCGAGCAGTACTTC. Translated: CASSLSLGGEQYF.

This clonotype was detected a few times. The chain carries TRBV10-2 and TRBJ1-5; weak D call: TRBD1 (5 bases). The V end lost 0 bases, the J end lost 3 bases, and 9 bases lay between the germline ends. The CDR3 covers 15 residues. The germline V gene encodes CDR1 WSHSY and CDR2 SAAADI. The CDR3 reads CASSESGPDNQPQHF. The CDR3 coding sequence is TGCGCCAGCAGTGAGTCGGGACCGGACAATCAGCCCCAGCATTTT.

This clonotype was recorded at least ten times. The CDR3 spells CASSQDRGESDEQYF. The CDR3 coding sequence is TGCGCCAGCAGCCAGGACAGGGGGGAGAGCGACGAGCAGTACTTC. V gene TRBV4-1 combines with J gene TRBJ2-7; 10 bases are a match to TRBD1. Germline CDR1 reads MGHRA; CDR2 reads YSYEKL. J gave up 5 bases and V 3 bases, and 7 bases lay outside the gene matches. This CDR3 has 15 residues.

Details on this clonotype: One base away lies a much larger clone, so this may be a sequencing read error. The rearrangement joins TRBV6-2 or TRBV6-3 to TRBJ1-5, with D unclear. CDR1 is MNHEY, CDR2 SVGEGT, per germline. This CDR3 is built from 12 residues. This CDR3 reads CAGSYASQPQHF. In DNA form, the CDR3 reads TGTGCCGGCAGTTATGCGTCTCAGCCCCAGCATTTT.

Points on this clonotype: A much larger clone differs by one base, so this may be a read error. The gene calls are TRBV12-3 or TRBV12-4 and TRBJ2-3; D unresolved. The CDR3 consists of 14 residues. This CDR3 reads CASSSLSSTDSQYF. CDR3 in DNA: TGTGCCAGCAGTTCTCTTTCCTCCACAGATTCGCAGTATTTT.

In this sample, this clonotype turned up a few times. The V gene is TRBV19, the J gene TRBJ1-3; D gene ambiguous. V lost 7 bases to trimming and J lost 4 bases, with 17 bases between them. The CDR3 runs to 15 residues. Germline V gene data show CDR1 as LNHDA and CDR2 as SQIVND (reference sequence). The CDR3 coding sequence is TGTGCCAGTACCCCGGACGGCTGGCCCGGAAACACCATATATTTT. It translates to CASTPDGWPGNTIYF. The full variable domain, with the rest looked up from reference TRBV19 and TRBJ1-3, is DGGITQSPKYLFRKEGQNVTLSCEQNLNHDAMYWYRQDPGQGLRLIYYSQIVNDFQKGDIAEGYSVSREKKESFPLTVTSAQKNPTAFYLCASTPDGWPGNTIYFGEGSWLTVV.

This clonotype came up many times. This chain links TRBV7-9 with TRBJ1-1, with D perhaps matching TRBD1 (6 bases). Germline values: CDR1 SEHNR, CDR2 FQNEAQ (reference sequence). There are 15 residues in the CDR3. Trimming shortened V by 7 bases and J by 2 bases, and 17 bases separated the two germline ends. CDR3 in amino acids: CASNNLQGVNTEAFF. CDR3 DNA: TGTGCCAGCAACAACTTACAGGGTGTTAACACTGAAGCTTTCTTT.

In this sample, this clonotype turned up many times. The chain has TRBV13 and TRBJ1-1; 9 bases map to TRBD1. Germline trimming cut 4 bases from V and 6 bases from J; bases unmatched to any gene: 6. This CDR3 comprises 14 residues. Germline CDR1 PRHDT, CDR2 FYEKMQ (reference sequence). This CDR3 reads CASSSGTGTPEAFF. In DNA form, the CDR3 reads TGTGCCAGCAGCTCCGGGACAGGGACGCCTGAAGCTTTCTTT.

The table lists this clonotype with many counts. This chain connects TRBV28 to TRBJ2-3; no clear D gene. CDR1 MDHEN and CDR2 SYDVKM come from the germline V gene. The V and J ends lost 2 bases and 1 base respectively, with 10 bases between them. The CDR3 loop spans 15 amino acids. The CDR3 region has the DNA TGTGCCAGCAGTTTACGGCCGCCGGGCACAGATACGCAGTATTTT. Encoded protein: CASSLRPPGTDTQYF.

The chain links TRBV9 to TRBJ2-2, with 9 bases fitting TRBD1. The CDR3 runs 18 residues. Germline assignment: CDR1 SGDLS and CDR2 YYNGEE. V trimming: 1 base; J trimming: 2 bases; junction bases outside the gene matches: 9. The CDR3: CASSVSGTGISNTGELFF. CDR3 nucleotide sequence: TGTGCCAGCAGCGTATCCGGGACAGGGATCTCAAACACCGGGGAGCTGTTTTTT.

This clonotype has only a few counts. This chain uses TRBV30 with TRBJ2-4; TRBD2 matches at 9 bases. V trimming: 2 bases; J trimming: 1 base; junction bases outside the gene matches: 12. The germline gives CDR1 GTSNPN, CDR2 SVGIG (reference sequence). CDR3 length equals 18 residues. In DNA form, the CDR3 reads TGTGCCTGGAGTCTCCTACTAGTAGCGGGAGTTGCCAAAAACATTCAGTACTTC. Its protein is CAWSLLLVAGVAKNIQYF.

This clonotype was counted many times. V is TRBV2 and J is TRBJ1-2; D call uncertain. CDR3 length: 13 residues. V was clipped by 5 bases and J by 3 bases, with 10 bases between them. The V gene's germline CDR1 is SNHLY and CDR2 FYNNEI. Here the CDR3 reads CASSYRTDYGYTF. Here the CDR3 DNA reads TGTGCCAGCAGTTACCGGACCGACTATGGCTACACCTTC.

Many counts were recorded for this clonotype. V usage is TRBV7-9 and J usage is TRBJ2-3; 7 bases fit TRBD2. V lost 3 bases, J lost 4 bases, and 7 bases stayed unmatched. Germline V lookup: CDR1 SEHNR, CDR2 FQNEAQ (reference sequence). The CDR3 has 15 residues. The CDR3 spells CASSLQLAPADTQYF. CDR3 DNA: TGTGCCAGCAGCTTGCAACTAGCGCCGGCAGATACGCAGTATTTT. Full variable domain (remainder filled in from reference TRBV7-9 and TRBJ2-3): DTGVSQNPRHKITKRGQNVTFRCDPISEHNRLYWYRQTLGQGPEFLTYFQNEAQLEKSRLLSDRFSAERPKGSFSTLEIQRTEQGDSAMYLCASSLQLAPADTQYFGPGTRLTVL.

The rearrangement joins TRBV27 to TRBJ2-2; D is perhaps TRBD2 (6 bases). The CDR3 loop spans 16 amino acids. Between the trimmed V and J ends, which lost 5 bases and 0 bases, there was a span of 13 bases. Germline-derived CDR1 and CDR2 are MNHEY and SMNVEV (reference sequence). CDR3 sequence reads: CASSGAGLANTGELFF. CDR3 nucleotides: TGTGCCAGCAGTGGGGCGGGATTAGCGAACACCGGGGAGCTGTTTTTT.

Concerning this clonotype itself: This could be a read error, since a much larger clone is one nucleotide away. This rearrangement joins TRBV7-9 to TRBJ1-6; D not resolved. From germline, CDR1 is SEHNR and CDR2 FQNEAQ (reference sequence). The CDR3 runs to 14 residues. Trimming cost V 2 bases and J 8 bases, with 10 bases left between them. In DNA form, the CDR3 reads TGTGCCAGCAGCTTAAGCGAAAGACATTCACCCCTCCACTTT. Amino acid sequence: CASSLSERHSPLHF.

This clonotype was found many times. V is TRBV6-5 and J is TRBJ1-3; no clear D gene. The germline V gene has CDR1 MNHEY and CDR2 SVGAGI. The CDR3 runs to 16 residues. Trimming took off 2 bases at V and 0 bases at J, with 11 bases between the two ends. The CDR3 coding sequence is TGTGCCAGCAGTTACGGGCAGCCGAGCTCTGGAAACACCATATATTTT. It codes for CASSYGQPSSGNTIYF.

This clonotype was recorded at least ten times. The rearrangement joins TRBV20-1 to TRBJ2-3; TRBD2 matches 8 bases. This CDR3 has 16 residues. From germline, CDR1 is DFQATT and CDR2 SNEGSKA (reference sequence). Unmatched junction bases numbered 14, after V lost 5 bases and J lost 4 bases. Written as DNA, the CDR3 is TGCAGTGCTCCCAGTTATGACGGGAGGGTCCCAGATACGCAGTATTTT. Residues: CSAPSYDGRVPDTQYF.

This chain joins TRBV19 and TRBJ1-1; D possibly corresponds to TRBD1 (5 bases). The V end was cut by 3 bases, the J end by 6 bases, with 11 bases between. CDR1 is LNHDA, CDR2 SQIVND, per germline (reference sequence). The CDR3 runs 13 residues. CDR3 in DNA: TGTGCCAGTAGTATTGGAGGGGCGGCTGAAGCTTTCTTT. Its translation is CASSIGGAAEAFF.

This clonotype was counted many times. The CDR3 sequence: CASSLGGLAGRETQYF. The DNA for the CDR3 is TGTGCCAGCAGTTTAGGTGGTCTAGCCGGGCGCGAGACCCAGTACTTC. V usage is TRBV12-3 or TRBV12-4 and J usage is TRBJ2-5; the D gene is possibly TRBD2 (5 bases). V lost 1 base to trimming and J lost 5 bases, with 17 bases between them. The CDR3 length is 16 residues.